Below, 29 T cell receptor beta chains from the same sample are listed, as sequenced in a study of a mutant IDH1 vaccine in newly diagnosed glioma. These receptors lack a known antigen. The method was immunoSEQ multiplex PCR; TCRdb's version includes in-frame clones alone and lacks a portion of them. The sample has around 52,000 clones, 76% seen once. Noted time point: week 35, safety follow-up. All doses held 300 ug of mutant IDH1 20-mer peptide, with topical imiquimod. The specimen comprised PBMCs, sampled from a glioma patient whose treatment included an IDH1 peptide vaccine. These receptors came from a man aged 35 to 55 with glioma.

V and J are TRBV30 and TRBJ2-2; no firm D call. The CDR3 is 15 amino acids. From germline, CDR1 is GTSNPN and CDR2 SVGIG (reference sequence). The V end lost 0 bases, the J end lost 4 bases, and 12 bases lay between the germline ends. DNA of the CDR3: TGTGCCTGGAGTGTGTATGCCCCGGGCACCGGGGAGCTGTTTTTT. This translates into CAWSVYAPGTGELFF. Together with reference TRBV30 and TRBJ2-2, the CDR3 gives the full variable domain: SQTIHQWPATLVQPVGSPLSLECTVEGTSNPNLYWYRQAAGRGLQLLFYSVGIGQISSEVPQNLSASRPQDRQFILSSKKLLLSDSGFYLCAWSVYAPGTGELFFGEGSRLTVL.

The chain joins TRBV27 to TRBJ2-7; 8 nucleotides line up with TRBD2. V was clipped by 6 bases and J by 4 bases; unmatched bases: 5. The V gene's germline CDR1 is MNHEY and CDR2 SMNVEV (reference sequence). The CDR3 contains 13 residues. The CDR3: CASSPAGGYEQYV. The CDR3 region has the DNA TGTGCCAGCAGCCCTGCGGGGGGATACGAGCAGTACGTC.

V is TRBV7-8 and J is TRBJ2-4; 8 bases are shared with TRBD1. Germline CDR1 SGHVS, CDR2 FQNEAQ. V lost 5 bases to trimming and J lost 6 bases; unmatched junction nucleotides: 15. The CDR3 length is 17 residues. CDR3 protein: CASSPSPRDRGRNIQYF. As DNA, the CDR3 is TGTGCCAGCAGCCCATCACCCAGAGACAGGGGTCGAAACATTCAGTACTTC.

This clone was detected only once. CDR3 amino acids: CASSLKGAKNIQYF. In nucleotides, the CDR3 is TGTGCCAGCAGCTTAAAGGGAGCCAAAAACATTCAGTACTTC. The chain uses TRBV7-2 and TRBJ2-4; D is unresolved. There are 14 residues in the CDR3. Germline V gene data show CDR1 as SGHTA and CDR2 as FQGNSA. V lost 2 bases and J 0 bases, leaving 5 bases between the germline ends.

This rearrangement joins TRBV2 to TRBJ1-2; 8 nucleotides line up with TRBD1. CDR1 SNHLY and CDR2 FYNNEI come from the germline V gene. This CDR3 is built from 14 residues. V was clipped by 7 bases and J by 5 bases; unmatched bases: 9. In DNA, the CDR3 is TGTGCCAGCACTGATCGACAGGGGAATTATGGCTACACCTTC. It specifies CASTDRQGNYGYTF. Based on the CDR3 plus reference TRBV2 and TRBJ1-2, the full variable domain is EPEVTQTPSHQVTQMGQEVILRCVPISNHLYFYWYRQILGQKVEFLVSFYNNEISEKSEIFDDQFSVERPDGSNFTLKIRSTKLEDSAMYFCASTDRQGNYGYTFGSGTRLTVV.

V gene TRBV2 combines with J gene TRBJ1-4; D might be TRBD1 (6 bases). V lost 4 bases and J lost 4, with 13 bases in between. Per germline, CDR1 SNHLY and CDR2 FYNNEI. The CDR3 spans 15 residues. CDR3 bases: TGTGCCAGCAGTGGATCGACAGGCTATAATGAAAAACTGTTTTTT. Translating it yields CASSGSTGYNEKLFF.

The CDR3 coding sequence is TGTGCCAGCAGCGTAGGTCCATTGAGTGTTGGAAACACCATATATTTT. Translating gives CASSVGPLSVGNTIYF. The chain carries TRBV9 and TRBJ1-3, with D unresolved. CDR3 length: 16 residues. Germline V gene lookup returns CDR1 SGDLS and CDR2 YYNGEE. V was trimmed by 0 bases and J by 3 bases, leaving 13 bases between them.

The CDR3 spells CASSLSIGTGQGGDEQFF. CDR3 coding DNA: TGCGCCAGCAGCTTGAGTATAGGTACAGGTCAGGGGGGCGATGAGCAGTTCTTC. The chain employs TRBV5-1 and TRBJ2-1, with D possibly matching TRBD1 (7 bases). The germline CDR1 and CDR2 sequences are SGHRS and YFSETQ. The CDR3 runs to 18 residues. The germline V and J ends were trimmed by 1 base and 8 bases, with 25 bases remaining between them.

The CDR3 loop reads CASSERGWASGTNEQFF. The CDR3 nucleotides read TGTGCCAGCAGTGAACGGGGTTGGGCTAGCGGAACCAATGAGCAGTTCTTC. The chain is built from TRBV2 and TRBJ2-1; 7 positions match TRBD2. The V segment lost 2 bases and the J segment 6 bases; nucleotides outside the gene matches: 13. Germline loops: CDR1 SNHLY, CDR2 FYNNEI. The CDR3 has 17 residues.

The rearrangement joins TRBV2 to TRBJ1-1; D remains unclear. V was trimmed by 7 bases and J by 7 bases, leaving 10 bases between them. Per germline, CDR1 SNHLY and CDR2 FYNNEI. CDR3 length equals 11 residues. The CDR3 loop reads CASKVQFEAFF. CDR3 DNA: TGTGCCAGCAAGGTCCAGTTTGAAGCTTTCTTT. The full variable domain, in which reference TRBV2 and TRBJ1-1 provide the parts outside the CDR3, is EPEVTQTPSHQVTQMGQEVILRCVPISNHLYFYWYRQILGQKVEFLVSFYNNEISEKSEIFDDQFSVERPDGSNFTLKIRSTKLEDSAMYFCASKVQFEAFFGQGTRLTVV.

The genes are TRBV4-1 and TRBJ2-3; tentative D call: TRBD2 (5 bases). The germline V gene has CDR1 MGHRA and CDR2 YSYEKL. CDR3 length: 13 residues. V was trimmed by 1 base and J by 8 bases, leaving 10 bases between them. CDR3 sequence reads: CASSQGTRGTQYF. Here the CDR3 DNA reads TGCGCCAGCAGCCAAGGAACTAGAGGTACGCAGTATTTT.

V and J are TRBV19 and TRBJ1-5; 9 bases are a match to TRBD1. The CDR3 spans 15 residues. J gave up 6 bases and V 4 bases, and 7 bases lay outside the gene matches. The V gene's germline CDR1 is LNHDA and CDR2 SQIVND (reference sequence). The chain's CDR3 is CASSTEQGARQPQHF. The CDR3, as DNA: TGTGCCAGTAGTACAGAACAGGGGGCACGTCAGCCCCAGCATTTT.

This chain's CDR3 is CASSERAPPEQYF. Written as DNA, the CDR3 is TGTGCCAGCAGCGAGCGGGCCCCCCCCGAGCAGTACTTC. V usage is TRBV6-1 and J usage is TRBJ2-7; D perhaps matches TRBD2 (6 bases). The V end lost 6 bases, the J end lost 6 bases, and 15 bases lay between the germline ends. CDR1 and CDR2 (germline): MNHNS, SASEGT. This CDR3 spans 13 amino acids.

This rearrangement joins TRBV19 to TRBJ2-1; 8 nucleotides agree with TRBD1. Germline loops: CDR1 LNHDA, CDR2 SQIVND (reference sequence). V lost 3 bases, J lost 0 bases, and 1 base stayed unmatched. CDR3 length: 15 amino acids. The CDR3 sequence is CASSIDRGSYNEQFF. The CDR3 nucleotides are TGTGCCAGTAGTATCGACAGGGGCTCCTACAATGAGCAGTTCTTC.

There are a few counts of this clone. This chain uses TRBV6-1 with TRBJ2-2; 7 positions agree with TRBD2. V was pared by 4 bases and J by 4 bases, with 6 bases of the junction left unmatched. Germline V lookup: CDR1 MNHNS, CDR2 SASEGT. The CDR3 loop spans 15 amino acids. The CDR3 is CASSADSGGTGELFF. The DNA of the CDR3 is TGTGCCAGCAGTGCGGACTCGGGGGGCACCGGGGAGCTGTTTTTT.

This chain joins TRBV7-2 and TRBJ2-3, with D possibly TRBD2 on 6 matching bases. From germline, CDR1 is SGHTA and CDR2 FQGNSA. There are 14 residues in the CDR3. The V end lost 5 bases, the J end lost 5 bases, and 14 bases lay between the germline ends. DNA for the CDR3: TGTGCCAGCAGCGTCGGGGTCGGGGGAGATACGCAGTATTTT. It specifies CASSVGVGGDTQYF.

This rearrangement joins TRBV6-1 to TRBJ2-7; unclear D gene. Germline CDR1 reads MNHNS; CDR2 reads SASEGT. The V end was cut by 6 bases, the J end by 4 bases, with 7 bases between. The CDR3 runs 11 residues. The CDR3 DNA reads TGTGCCAGCAGCAAGCTTTACGAGCAGTACTTC. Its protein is CASSKLYEQYF.

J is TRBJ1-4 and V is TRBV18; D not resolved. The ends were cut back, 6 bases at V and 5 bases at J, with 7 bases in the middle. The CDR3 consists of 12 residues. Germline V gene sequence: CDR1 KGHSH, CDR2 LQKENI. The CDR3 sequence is CASSGDNEKLFF. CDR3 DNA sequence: TGTGCCAGCTCGGGCGACAATGAAAAACTGTTTTTT. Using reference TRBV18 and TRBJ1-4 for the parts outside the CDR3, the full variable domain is NAGVMQNPRHLVRRRGQEARLRCSPMKGHSHVYWYRQLPEEGLKFMVYLQKENIIDESGMPKERFSAEFPKEGPSILRIQQVVRGDSAAYFCASSGDNEKLFFGSGTQLSVL.

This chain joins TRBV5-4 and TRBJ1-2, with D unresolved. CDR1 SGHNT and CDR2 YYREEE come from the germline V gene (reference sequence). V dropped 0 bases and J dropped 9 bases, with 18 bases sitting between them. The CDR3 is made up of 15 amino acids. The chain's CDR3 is CASSLAAGLVTRYTF. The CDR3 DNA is TGTGCCAGCAGCTTGGCCGCCGGGTTGGTGACGCGCTACACCTTC. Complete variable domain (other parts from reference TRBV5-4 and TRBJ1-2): ETGVTQSPTHLIKTRGQQVTLRCSSQSGHNTVSWYQQALGQGPQFIFQYYREEENGRGNFPPRFSGLQFPNYSSELNVNALELDDSALYLCASSLAAGLVTRYTFGSGTRLTVV.

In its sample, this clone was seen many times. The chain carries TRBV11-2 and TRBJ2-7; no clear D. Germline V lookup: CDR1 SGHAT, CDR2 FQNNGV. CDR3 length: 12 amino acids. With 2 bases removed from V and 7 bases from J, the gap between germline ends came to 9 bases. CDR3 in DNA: TGTGCCAGCAGCTTACTCAGAGGAGAGCAGTACGTC. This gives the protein CASSLLRGEQYV.

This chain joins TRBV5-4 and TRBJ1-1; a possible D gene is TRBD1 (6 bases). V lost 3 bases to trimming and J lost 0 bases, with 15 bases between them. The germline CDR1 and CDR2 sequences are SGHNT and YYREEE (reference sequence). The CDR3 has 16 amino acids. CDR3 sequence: CASSSPITGMNTEAFF. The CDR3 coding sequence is TGTGCCAGCAGCTCACCGATCACAGGGATGAACACTGAAGCTTTCTTT.

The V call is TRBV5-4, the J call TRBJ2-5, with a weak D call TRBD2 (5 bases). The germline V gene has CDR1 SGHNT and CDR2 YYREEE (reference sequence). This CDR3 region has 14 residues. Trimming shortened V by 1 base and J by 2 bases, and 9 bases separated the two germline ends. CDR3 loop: CASSLYRTQETQYF. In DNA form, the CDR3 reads TGTGCCAGCAGCTTGTATCGGACTCAAGAGACCCAGTACTTC.

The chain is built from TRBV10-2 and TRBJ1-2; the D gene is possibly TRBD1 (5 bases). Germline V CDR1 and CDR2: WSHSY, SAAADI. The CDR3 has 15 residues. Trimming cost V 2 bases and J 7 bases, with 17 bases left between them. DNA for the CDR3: TGCGCCAGCAGTGAGGTAGCAGGGACTCTATTTGGCTACACCTTC. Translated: CASSEVAGTLFGYTF.

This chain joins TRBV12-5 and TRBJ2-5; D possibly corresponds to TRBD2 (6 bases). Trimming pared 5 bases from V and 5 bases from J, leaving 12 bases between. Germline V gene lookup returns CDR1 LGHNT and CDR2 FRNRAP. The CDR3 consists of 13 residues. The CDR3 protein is CASGPPEGETQYF. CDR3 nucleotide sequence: TGTGCTAGTGGTCCCCCGGAGGGCGAGACCCAGTACTTC.

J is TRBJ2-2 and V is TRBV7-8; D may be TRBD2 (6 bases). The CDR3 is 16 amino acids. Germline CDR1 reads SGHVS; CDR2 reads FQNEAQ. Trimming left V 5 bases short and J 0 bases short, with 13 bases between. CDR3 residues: CASSLGGGANTGELFF. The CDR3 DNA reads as TGTGCCAGCAGCCTGGGGGGAGGAGCGAACACCGGGGAGCTGTTTTTT.

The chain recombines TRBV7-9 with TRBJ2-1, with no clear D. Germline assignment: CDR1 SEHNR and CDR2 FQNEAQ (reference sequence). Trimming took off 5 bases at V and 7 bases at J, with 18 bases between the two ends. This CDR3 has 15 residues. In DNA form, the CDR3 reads TGTGCCAGCAGCGTCCCGAGTAAGCTATCTAATGAGCAGTTCTTC. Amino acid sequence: CASSVPSKLSNEQFF.

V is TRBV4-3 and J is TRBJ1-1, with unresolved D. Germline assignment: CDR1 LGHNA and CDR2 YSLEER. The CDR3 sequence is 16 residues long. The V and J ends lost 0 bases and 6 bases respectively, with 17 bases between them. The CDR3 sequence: CASSQDARAHWSEAFF. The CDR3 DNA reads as TGCGCCAGCAGCCAAGATGCTAGGGCGCATTGGTCTGAAGCTTTCTTT.

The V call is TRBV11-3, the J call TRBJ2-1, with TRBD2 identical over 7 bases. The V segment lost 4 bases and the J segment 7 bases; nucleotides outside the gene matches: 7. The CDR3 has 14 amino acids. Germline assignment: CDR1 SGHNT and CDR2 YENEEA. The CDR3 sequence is CASSSRREFNEQFF. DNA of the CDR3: TGTGCCAGCAGCTCCCGGCGGGAGTTTAATGAGCAGTTCTTC.

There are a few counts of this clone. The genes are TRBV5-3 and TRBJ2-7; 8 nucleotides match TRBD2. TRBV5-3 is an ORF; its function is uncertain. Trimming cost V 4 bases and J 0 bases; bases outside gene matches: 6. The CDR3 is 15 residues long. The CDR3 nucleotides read TGTGCCAGAAGCCACCCACTAGCGGACTCCTACGAGCAGTACGTC. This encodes CARSHPLADSYEQYV.